This TCR beta chain was obtained from a study of blood T cell repertoires in COVID-19. CDR1 and CDR2 from the germline V gene are KGHDR and SFDVKD. Trimming removed 5 bases at V and 2 bases at J, with 16 bases between. The CDR3 is 16 residues long. The table came from immunoSEQ multiplex PCR; TCRdb's copy has only in-frame clones and leaves some out. The sample includes some 100,000 clones, 92% of them seen just once. The sequenced sample was peripheral blood. This receptor was taken from a man between 65 and 85 years old with acute or convalescent COVID-19. V gene TRBV24-1 combines with J gene TRBJ2-3; a possible D gene is TRBD2 (6 bases). This CDR3 reads CATSGAGGWATDTQYF. The CDR3 bases are TGTGCCACCAGTGGCGCAGGAGGGTGGGCCACAGATACGCAGTATTTT.